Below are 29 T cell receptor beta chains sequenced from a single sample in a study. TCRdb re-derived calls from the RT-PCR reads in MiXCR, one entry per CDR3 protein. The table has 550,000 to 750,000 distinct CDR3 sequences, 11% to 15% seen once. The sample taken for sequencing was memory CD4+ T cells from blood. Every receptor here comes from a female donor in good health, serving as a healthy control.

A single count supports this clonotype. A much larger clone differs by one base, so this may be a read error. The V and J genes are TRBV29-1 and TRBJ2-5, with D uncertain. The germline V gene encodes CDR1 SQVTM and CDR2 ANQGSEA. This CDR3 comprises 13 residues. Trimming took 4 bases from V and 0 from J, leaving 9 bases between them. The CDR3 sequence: CSVAGSYQETQYF. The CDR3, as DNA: TGCAGCGTTGCCGGGTCATACCAAGAGACCCAGTACTTC.

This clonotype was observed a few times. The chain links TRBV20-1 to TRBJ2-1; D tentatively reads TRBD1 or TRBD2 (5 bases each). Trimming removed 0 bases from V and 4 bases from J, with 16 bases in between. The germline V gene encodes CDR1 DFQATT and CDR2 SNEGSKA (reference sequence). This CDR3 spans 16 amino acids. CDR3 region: CSARDPGQLAYNEQFF. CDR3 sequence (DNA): TGCAGTGCTAGAGATCCGGGGCAGCTGGCTTACAATGAGCAGTTCTTC.

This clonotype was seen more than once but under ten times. The CDR3 loop is CASSLGTGGHGYTF. The CDR3 DNA reads TGTGCCAGCAGCTTAGGGACAGGGGGCCACGGCTACACCTTC. This chain uses TRBV7-9 with TRBJ1-2, with 11 bases fitting TRBD1. The germline CDR1 and CDR2 sequences are SEHNR and FQNEAQ (reference sequence). Unmatched junction bases numbered 3, after V lost 1 base and J lost 8 bases. This CDR3 has 14 amino acids.

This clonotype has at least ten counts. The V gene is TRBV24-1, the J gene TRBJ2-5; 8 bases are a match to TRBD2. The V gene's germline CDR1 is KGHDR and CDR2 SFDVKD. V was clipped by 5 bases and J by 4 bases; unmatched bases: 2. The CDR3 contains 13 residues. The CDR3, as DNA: TGTGCCACCAGTGTAGCGGGAATAGAGACCCAGTACTTC. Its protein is CATSVAGIETQYF.

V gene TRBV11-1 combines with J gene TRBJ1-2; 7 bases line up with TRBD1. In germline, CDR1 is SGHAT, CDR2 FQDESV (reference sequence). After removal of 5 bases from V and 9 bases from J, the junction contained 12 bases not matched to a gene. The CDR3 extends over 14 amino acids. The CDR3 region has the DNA TGTGCCAGCAGCCAGTTACAGGGGCACGGGAGCTACACCTTC. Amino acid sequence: CASSQLQGHGSYTF.

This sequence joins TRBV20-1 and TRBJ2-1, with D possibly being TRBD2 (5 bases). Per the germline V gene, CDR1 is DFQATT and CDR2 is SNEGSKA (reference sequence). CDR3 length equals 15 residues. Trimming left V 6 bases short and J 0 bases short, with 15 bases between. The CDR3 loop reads CSAGTTGGSYNEQFF. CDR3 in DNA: TGCAGTGCGGGTACGACTGGAGGCTCCTACAATGAGCAGTTCTTC.

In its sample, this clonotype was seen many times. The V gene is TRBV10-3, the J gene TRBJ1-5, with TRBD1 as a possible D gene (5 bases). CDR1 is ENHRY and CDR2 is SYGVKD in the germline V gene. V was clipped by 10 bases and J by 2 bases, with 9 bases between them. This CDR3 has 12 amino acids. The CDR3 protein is CATSGGNQPQHF. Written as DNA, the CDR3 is TGTGCCACCTCGGGGGGCAATCAGCCCCAGCATTTT.

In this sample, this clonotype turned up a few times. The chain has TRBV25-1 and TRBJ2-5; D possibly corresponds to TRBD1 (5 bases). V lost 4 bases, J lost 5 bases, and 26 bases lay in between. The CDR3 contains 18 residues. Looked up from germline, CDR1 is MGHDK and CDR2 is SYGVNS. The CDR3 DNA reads TGTGCCAGCAGTGCTTTCTCGGTCCAGGGCAGGGCCCGGGAGACCCAGTACTTC. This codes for CASSAFSVQGRARETQYF.

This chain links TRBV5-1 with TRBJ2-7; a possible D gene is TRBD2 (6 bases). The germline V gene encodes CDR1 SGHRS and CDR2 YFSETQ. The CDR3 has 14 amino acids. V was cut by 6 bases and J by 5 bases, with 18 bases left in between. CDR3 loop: CASTSGETVHEQYF. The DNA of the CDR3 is TGCGCCAGCACCTCGGGGGAAACGGTCCACGAGCAGTACTTC.

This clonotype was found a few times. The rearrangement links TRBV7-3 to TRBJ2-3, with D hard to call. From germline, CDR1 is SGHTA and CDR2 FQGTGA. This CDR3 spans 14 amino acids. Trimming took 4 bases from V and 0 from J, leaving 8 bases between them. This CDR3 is CASSSGPSTDTQYF. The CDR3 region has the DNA TGTGCCAGCAGCTCAGGACCGAGCACAGATACGCAGTATTTT.

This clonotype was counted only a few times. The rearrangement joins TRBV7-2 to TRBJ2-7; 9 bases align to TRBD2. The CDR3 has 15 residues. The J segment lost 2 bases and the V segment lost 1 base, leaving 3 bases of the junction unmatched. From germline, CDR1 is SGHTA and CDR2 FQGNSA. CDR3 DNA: TGTGCCAGCAGCTTAGAACTAGCGGGCCCCTACGAGCAGTACTTC. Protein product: CASSLELAGPYEQYF.

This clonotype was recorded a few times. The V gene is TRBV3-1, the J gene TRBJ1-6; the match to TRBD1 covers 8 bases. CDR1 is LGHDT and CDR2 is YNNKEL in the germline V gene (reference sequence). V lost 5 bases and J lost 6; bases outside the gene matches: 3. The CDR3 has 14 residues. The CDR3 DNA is TGTGCCAGCAGCACGCAGGGGGCTAATTCACCCCTCCACTTT. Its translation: CASSTQGANSPLHF.

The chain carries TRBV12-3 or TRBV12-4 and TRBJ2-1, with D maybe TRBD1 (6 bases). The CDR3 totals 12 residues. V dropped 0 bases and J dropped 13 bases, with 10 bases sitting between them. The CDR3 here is CASSLASGVQFF. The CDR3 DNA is TGTGCCAGCAGTTTAGCTTCAGGGGTCCAGTTCTTC.

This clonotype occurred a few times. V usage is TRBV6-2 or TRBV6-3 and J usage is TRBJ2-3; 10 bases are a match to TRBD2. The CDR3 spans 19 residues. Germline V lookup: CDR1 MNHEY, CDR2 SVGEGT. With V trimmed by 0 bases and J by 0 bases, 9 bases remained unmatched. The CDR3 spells CASSYSSSRLAGSTDTQYF. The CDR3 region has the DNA TGTGCCAGCAGTTACTCGAGTAGCCGACTAGCGGGTAGCACAGATACGCAGTATTTT.

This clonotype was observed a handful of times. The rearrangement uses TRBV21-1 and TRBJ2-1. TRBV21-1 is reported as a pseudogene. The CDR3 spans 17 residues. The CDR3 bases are TGTGCCAGCAGCAAAGCGCTTTCGAGTTGTAGATACAATGAGCAGTTCTTC. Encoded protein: CASSKALSSCRYNEQFF.

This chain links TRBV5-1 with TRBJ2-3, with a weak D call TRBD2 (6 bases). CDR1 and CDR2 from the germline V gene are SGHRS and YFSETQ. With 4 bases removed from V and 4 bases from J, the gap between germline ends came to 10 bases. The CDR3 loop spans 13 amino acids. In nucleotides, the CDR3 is TGCGCCAGCAGCCCGGAGGGTCCAGATACGCAGTATTTT. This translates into CASSPEGPDTQYF.

CDR3 DNA sequence: TGCAGCGTACAAGAACAGGGGACATATAGCAATCAGCCCCAGCATTTT. Encoded protein: CSVQEQGTYSNQPQHF. The chain combines TRBV29-1 with TRBJ1-5; 7 bases map to TRBD1. The V gene's germline CDR1 is SQVTM and CDR2 ANQGSEA. The CDR3 is 16 amino acids. J was trimmed by 0 bases and V by 6 bases; bases with no gene match: 11.

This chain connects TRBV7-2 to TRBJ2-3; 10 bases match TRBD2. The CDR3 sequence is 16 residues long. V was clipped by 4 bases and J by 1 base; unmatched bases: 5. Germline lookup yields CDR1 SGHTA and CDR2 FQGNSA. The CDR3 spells CASSSLAGARTDTQYF. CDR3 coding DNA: TGTGCCAGCAGCTCTCTAGCGGGGGCCCGCACAGATACGCAGTATTTT.

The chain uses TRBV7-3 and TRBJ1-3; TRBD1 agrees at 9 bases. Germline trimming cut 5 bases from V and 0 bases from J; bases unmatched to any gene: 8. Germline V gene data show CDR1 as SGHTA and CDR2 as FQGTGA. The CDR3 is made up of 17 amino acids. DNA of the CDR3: TGTGCCAGCAGCCCAGAGGGGACAGGGAGCTCTGGAAACACCATATATTTT. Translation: CASSPEGTGSSGNTIYF.

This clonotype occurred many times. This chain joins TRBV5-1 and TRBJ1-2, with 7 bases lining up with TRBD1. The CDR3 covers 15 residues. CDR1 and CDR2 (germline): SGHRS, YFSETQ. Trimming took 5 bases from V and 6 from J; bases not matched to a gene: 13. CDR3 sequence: CASRPPTGVADGYTF. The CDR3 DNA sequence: TGCGCCAGCAGACCACCCACAGGGGTTGCGGATGGCTACACCTTC.

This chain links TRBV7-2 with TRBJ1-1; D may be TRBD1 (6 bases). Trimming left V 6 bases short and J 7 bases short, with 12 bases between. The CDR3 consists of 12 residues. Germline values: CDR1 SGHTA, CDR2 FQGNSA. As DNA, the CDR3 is TGTGCCAGCAGGGGAGGGGGGGATGAAGCTTTCTTT. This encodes CASRGGGDEAFF.

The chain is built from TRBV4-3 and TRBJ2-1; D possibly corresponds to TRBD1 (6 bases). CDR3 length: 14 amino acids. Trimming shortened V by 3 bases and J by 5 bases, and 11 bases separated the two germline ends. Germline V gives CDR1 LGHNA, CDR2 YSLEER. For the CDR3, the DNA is TGCGCCAGCAGCCACCGGGACACCCACAATGAGCAGTTCTTC. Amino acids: CASSHRDTHNEQFF.

This chain's CDR3 is CASSQDFKAGYTF. The DNA for the CDR3 is TGTGCCAGCAGCCAAGATTTTAAGGCGGGCTACACCTTC. The J gene is TRBJ1-2, the V gene TRBV4-2; no firm D call. This CDR3 has 13 amino acids. V lost 0 bases, J lost 8 bases, and 10 bases lay in between. From germline, CDR1 is LGHNA and CDR2 YNFKEQ.

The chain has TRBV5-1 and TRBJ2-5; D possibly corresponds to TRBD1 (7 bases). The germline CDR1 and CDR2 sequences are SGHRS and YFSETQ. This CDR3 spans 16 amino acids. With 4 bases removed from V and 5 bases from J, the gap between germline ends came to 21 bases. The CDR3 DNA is TGCGCCAGCAGCCCAGGGAGAACAGGGGAGGACGAGACCCAGTACTTC. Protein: CASSPGRTGEDETQYF.

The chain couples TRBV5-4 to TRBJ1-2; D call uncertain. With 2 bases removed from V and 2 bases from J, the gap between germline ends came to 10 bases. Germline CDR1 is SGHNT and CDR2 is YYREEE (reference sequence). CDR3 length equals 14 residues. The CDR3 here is CASSLRAGNYGYTF. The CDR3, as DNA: TGTGCCAGCAGCTTAAGGGCAGGAAACTATGGCTACACCTTC.

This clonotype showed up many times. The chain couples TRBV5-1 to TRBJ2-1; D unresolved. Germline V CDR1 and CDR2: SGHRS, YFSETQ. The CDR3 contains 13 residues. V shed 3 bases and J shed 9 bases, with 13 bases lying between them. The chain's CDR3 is CASSSEGWVEQFF. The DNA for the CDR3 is TGCGCCAGCAGCTCAGAAGGGTGGGTTGAGCAGTTCTTC.

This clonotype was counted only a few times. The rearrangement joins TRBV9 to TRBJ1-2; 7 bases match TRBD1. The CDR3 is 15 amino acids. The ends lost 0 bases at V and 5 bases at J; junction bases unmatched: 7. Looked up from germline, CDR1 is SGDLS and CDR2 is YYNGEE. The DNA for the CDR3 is TGTGCCAGCAGCGTAGAGGGCAGGGGGTGGTATGGCTACACCTTC. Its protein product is CASSVEGRGWYGYTF.

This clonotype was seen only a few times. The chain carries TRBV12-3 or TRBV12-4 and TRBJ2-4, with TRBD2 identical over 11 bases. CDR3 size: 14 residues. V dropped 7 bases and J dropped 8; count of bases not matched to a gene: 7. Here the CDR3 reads CASTTSGSGYIQYF. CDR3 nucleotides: TGTGCCAGCACTACTAGCGGGAGTGGATACATTCAGTACTTC.

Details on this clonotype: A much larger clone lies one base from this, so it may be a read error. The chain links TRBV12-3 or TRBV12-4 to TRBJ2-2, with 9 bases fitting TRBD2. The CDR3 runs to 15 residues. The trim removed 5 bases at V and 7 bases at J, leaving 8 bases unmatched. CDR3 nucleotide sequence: TGTGCCAGCAGTGATAGCGGGAGCGGCATCGGGGAGCTGTTTTTT. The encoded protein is CASSDSGSGIGELFF.